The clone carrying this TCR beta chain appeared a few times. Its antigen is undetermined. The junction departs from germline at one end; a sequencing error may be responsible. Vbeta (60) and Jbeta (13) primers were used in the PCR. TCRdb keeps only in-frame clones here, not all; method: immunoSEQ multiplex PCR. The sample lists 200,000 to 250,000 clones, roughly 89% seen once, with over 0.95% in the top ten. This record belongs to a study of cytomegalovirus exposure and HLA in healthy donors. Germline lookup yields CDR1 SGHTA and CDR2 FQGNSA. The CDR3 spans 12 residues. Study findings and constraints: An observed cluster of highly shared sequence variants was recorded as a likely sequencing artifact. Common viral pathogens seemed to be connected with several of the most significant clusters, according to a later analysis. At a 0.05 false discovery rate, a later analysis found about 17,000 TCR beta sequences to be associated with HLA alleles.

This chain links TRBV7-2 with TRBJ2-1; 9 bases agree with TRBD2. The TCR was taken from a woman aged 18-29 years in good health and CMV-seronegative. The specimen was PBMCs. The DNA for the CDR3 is TGTGCCAGCAGCCTAGCGGGACTCCAGCAGTTCTTC. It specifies CASSLAGLQQFF.